Below, 8 T cell receptor beta chains from the same sample are listed, as sequenced in a study of blood T cell repertoires in COVID-19. Using immunoSEQ multiplex PCR, the repertoire was profiled, and TCRdb retains in-frame clones only, with some absent. The profile shows 180,000 or so clones, approximately 85% of them singletons. The source material was peripheral blood. These receptors were obtained from a man aged 60-69 years with acute or convalescent COVID-19.

This clone turned up a few times. The chain carries TRBV19 and TRBJ2-3, with TRBD2 identical over 12 bases. Germline CDR1 LNHDA, CDR2 SQIVND (reference sequence). The CDR3 runs to 16 residues. Germline trimming cut 5 bases from V and 6 bases from J; bases unmatched to any gene: 9. DNA of the CDR3: TGTGCCAGTAGTTCCCCTTCTAGCGGGAGGGCCGATACGCAGTATTTT. Encoded protein: CASSSPSSGRADTQYF.

The V call is TRBV3-1 (or the pseudogene TRBV3-2), the J call TRBJ2-7; 7 positions match TRBD1. Germline CDR1 and CDR2: LGHDT and YNNKEL (reference sequence). The length of the CDR3 is 15 residues. V trimming: 7 bases; J trimming: 2 bases; junction bases outside the gene matches: 11. The CDR3 region is CASTPRGGTTYEQYF. The CDR3 nucleotides are TGTGCCAGCACCCCGAGAGGGGGCACCACCTACGAGCAGTACTTC.

The rearrangement joins TRBV7-2 to TRBJ2-1; TRBD2 agrees at 14 bases. Germline trimming cut 5 bases from V and 8 bases from J; bases unmatched to any gene: 11. Germline CDR1 and CDR2: SGHTA and FQGNSA. This CDR3 is 17 amino acids long. CDR3 loop: CASSPHRTSGRSDEQFF. In DNA, the CDR3 is TGTGCCAGCAGCCCTCACCGGACTAGCGGGAGGAGCGATGAGCAGTTCTTC.

The chain employs TRBV19 and TRBJ1-4, with unresolved D. CDR3 length equals 13 residues. Trimming removed 3 bases at V and 7 bases at J, with 9 bases between. Germline CDR1 and CDR2: LNHDA and SQIVND (reference sequence). The CDR3 bases are TGTGCCAGTAGTATGAGGATTTCTGAAAAACTGTTTTTT. It codes for CASSMRISEKLFF.

V is TRBV6-1 and J is TRBJ2-6; 8 nucleotides match TRBD2. From germline, CDR1 is MNHNS and CDR2 SASEGT. V was pared by 0 bases and J by 1 base, with 5 bases of the junction left unmatched. The CDR3 covers 18 residues. This chain's CDR3 is CASSEASGGRSGANVLTF. In DNA form, the CDR3 reads TGTGCCAGCAGTGAAGCAAGCGGGGGCCGGTCTGGGGCCAACGTCCTGACTTTC.

There are a few counts of this clone. The rearrangement uses TRBV5-1 and TRBJ2-7, with D possibly being TRBD2 (6 bases). The length of the CDR3 is 14 residues. Germline V gene data show CDR1 as SGHRS and CDR2 as YFSETQ. V shed 0 bases and J shed 2 bases, with 9 bases lying between them. CDR3 DNA sequence: TGCGCCAGCAGCTTGGTTTCGGGGGCCTACGAGCAGTACTTC. Translated, it gives CASSLVSGAYEQYF.

This sequence joins TRBV27 and TRBJ2-7, with D possibly TRBD1 on 5 matching bases. V lost 9 bases, J lost 0 bases, and 12 bases lay in between. The V gene's germline CDR1 is MNHEY and CDR2 SMNVEV (reference sequence). The CDR3 has 13 amino acids. The CDR3 coding sequence is TGTGCCAGTGGGGCAGGAGACTCCTACGAGCAGTACTTC. Its protein product is CASGAGDSYEQYF.

The rearrangement uses TRBV5-1 and TRBJ2-7; perhaps TRBD1 as D (6 bases). Germline CDR1 SGHRS, CDR2 YFSETQ. Trimming removed 2 bases from V and 3 bases from J, with 15 bases in between. The CDR3 is 15 amino acids. The CDR3: CASSLGGSAIYEQYF. The CDR3 DNA reads TGCGCCAGCAGCTTAGGGGGATCGGCAATCTACGAGCAGTACTTC.